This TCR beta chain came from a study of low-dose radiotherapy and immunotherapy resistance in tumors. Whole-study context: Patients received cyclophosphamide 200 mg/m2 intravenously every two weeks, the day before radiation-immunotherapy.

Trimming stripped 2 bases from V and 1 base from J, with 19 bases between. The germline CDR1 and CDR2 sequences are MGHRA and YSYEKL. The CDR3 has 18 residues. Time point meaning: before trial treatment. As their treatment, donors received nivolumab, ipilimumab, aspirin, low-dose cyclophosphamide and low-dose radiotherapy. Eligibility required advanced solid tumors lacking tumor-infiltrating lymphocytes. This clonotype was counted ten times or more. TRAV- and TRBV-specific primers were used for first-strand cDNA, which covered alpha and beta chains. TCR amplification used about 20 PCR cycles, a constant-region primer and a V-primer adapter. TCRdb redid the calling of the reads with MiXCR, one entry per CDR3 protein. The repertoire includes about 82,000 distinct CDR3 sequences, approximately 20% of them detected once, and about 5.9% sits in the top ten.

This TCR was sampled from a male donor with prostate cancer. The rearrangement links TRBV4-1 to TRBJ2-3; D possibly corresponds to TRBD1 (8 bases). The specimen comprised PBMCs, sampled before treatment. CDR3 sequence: CASSQKTGEGWGTDTQYF. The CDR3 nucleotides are TGCGCCAGCAGCCAAAAGACAGGGGAGGGGTGGGGCACAGATACGCAGTATTTT.